What follows describes a single TCR beta chain. The data were obtained in a study of PD-1 and CTLA-4 blockade in melanoma. This table comes from immunoSEQ multiplex PCR, and its TCRdb copy is limited to in-frame clones, with some not included. The table records around 12,000 clones, roughly four fifths of them present only once. Germline CDR1 is MGHRA and CDR2 is YSYEKL. The CDR3 covers 15 residues. V lost 0 bases to trimming and J lost 6 bases, with 12 bases between them. The sequence derives from a human donor with melanoma. Sequenced material: CD8+ T cells from peripheral blood, taken from a patient given anti-PD-1 treatment. The chain combines TRBV4-1 with TRBJ2-1; D not resolved. CDR3 bases: TGCGCCAGCAGCCAAGATGCCCTAGTGGGCAATGAGCAGTTCTTC. It specifies CASSQDALVGNEQFF.